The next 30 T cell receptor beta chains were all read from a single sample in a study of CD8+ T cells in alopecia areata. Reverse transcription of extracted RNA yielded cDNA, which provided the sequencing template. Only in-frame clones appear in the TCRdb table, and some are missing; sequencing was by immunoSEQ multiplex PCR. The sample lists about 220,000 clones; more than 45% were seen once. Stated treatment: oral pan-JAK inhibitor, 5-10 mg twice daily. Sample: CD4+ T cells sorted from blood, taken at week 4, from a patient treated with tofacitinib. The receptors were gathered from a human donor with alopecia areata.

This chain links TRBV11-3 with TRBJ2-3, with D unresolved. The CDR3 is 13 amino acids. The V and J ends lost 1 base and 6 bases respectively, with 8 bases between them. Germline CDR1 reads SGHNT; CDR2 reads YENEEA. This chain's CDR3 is CASSLGTDDTQYF. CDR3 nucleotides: TGTGCCAGCAGCTTAGGGACCGACGATACGCAGTATTTT.

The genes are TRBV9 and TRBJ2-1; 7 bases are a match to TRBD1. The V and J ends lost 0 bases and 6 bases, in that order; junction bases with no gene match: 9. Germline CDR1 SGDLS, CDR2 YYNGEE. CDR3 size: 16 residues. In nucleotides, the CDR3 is TGTGCCAGCAGCGTAGAGACAGGGTTGAGGCTCAATGAGCAGTTCTTC. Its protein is CASSVETGLRLNEQFF.

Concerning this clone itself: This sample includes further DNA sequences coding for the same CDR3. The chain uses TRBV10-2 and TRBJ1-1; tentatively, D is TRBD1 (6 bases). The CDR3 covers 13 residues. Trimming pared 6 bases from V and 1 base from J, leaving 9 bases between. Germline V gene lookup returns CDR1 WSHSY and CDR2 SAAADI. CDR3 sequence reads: CASSEQGNTEAFF. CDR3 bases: TGCGCCAGCAGCGAACAGGGGAACACTGAAGCTTTCTTT.

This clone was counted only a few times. Here the CDR3 DNA reads TGTGCCAGCTCACCGGGGACAGGGACAAACAATCAGCCCCAGCATTTT. Translating it yields CASSPGTGTNNQPQHF. The rearrangement joins TRBV18 to TRBJ1-5; 9 bases line up with TRBD1. This CDR3 region has 16 residues. Germline trimming cut 3 bases from V and 3 bases from J; bases unmatched to any gene: 6. Per germline, CDR1 KGHSH and CDR2 LQKENI.

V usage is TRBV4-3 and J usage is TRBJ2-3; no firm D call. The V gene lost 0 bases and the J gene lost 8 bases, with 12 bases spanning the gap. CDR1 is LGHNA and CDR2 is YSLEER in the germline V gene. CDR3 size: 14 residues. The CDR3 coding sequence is TGCGCCAGCAGCCAAGATTCGGTAGTAGGTACGCAGTATTTT. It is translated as CASSQDSVVGTQYF.

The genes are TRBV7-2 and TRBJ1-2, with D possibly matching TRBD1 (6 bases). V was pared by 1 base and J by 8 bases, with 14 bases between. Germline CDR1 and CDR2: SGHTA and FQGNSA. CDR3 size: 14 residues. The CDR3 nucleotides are TGTGCCAGCAGCTTAGTTGAACAGGGACGGGGCTACACCTTC. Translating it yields CASSLVEQGRGYTF.

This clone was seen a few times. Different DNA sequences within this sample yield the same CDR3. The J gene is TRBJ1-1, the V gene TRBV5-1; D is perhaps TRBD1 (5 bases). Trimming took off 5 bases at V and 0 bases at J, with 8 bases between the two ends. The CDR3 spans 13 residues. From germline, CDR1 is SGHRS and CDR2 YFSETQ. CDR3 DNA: TGCGCCAGCAGTACGACAGTGAACACTGAAGCTTTCTTT. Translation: CASSTTVNTEAFF. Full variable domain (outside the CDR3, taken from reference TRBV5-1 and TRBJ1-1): KAGVTQTPRYLIKTRGQQVTLSCSPISGHRSVSWYQQTPGQGLQFLFEYFSETQRNKGNFPGRFSGRQFSNSRSEMNVSTLELGDSALYLCASSTTVNTEAFFGQGTRLTVV.

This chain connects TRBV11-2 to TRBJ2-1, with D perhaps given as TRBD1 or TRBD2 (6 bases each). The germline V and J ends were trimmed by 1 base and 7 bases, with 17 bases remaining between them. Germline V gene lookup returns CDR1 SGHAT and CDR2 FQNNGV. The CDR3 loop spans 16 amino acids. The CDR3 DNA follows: TGTGCCAGCAGCTTAGTCCTAGCGAAGGGGGAGAATGAGCAGTTCTTC. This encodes CASSLVLAKGENEQFF.

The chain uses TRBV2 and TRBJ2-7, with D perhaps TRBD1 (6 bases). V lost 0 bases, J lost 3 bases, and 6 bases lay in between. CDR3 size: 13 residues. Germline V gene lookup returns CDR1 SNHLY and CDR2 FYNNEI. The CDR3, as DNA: TGTGCCAGCAGTGAAGCACAGGGCTACGAGCAGTACTTC. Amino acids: CASSEAQGYEQYF.

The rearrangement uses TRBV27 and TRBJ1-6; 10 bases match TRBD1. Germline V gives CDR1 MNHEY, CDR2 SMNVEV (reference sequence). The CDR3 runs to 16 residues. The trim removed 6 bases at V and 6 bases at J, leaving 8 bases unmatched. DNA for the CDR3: TGTGCCAGCAGCGGAAGGACAGGGGGAATTAATTCACCCCTCCACTTT. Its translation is CASSGRTGGINSPLHF.

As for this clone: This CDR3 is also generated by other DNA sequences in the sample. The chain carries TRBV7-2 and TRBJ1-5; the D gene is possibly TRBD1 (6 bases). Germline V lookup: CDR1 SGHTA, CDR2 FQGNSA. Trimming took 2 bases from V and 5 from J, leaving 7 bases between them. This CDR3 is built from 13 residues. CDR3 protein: CASSLRGDQPQHF. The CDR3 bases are TGTGCCAGCAGCTTAAGGGGGGATCAGCCCCAGCATTTT.

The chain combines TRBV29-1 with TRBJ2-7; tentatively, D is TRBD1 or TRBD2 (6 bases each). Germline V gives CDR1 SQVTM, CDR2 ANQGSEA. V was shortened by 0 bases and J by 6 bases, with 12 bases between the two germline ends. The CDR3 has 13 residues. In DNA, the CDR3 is TGCAGCGTTGAAGACCAGGGGAGGCGCGAGCAGTACTTC. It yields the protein CSVEDQGRREQYF.

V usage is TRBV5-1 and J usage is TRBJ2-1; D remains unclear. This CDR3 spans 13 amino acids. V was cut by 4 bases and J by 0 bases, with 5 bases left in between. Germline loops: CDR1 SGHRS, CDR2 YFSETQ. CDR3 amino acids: CASSPSSYNEQFF. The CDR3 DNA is TGCGCCAGCAGCCCGAGCTCCTACAATGAGCAGTTCTTC.

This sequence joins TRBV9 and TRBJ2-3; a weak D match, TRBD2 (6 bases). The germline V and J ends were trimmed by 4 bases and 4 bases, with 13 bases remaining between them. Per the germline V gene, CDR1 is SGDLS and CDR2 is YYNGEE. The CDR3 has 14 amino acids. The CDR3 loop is CASSSRLVPDTQYF. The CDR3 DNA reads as TGTGCCAGCAGCTCCCGACTAGTACCAGATACGCAGTATTTT.

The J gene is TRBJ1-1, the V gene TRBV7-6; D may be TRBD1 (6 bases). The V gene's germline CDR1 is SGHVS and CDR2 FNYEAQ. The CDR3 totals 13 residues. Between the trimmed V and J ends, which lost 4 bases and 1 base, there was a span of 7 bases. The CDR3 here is CASSWGQNTEAFF. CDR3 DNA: TGTGCCAGCAGCTGGGGGCAGAACACTGAAGCTTTCTTT.

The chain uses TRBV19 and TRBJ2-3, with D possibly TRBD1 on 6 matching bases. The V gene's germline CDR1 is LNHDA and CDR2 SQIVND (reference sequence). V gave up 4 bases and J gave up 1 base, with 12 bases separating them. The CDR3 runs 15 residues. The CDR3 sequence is CASSTPQGGTDTQYF. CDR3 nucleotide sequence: TGTGCCAGTAGTACACCACAGGGTGGCACAGATACGCAGTATTTT.

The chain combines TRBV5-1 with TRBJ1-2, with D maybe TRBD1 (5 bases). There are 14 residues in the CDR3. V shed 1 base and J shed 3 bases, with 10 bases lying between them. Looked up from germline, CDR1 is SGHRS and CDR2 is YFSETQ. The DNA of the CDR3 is TGCGCCAGCAGCTTGACTGGGGCCGACTATGGCTACACCTTC. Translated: CASSLTGADYGYTF.

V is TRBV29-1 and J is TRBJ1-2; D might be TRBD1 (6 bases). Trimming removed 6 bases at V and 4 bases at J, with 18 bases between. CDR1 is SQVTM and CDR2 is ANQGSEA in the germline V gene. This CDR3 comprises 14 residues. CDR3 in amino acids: CSVPVNRAGYGYTF. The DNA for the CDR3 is TGCAGCGTCCCGGTGAACAGGGCGGGCTATGGCTACACCTTC.

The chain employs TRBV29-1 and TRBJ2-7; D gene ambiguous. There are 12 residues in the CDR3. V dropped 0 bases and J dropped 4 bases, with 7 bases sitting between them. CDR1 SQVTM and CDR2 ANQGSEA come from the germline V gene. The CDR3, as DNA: TGCAGCGTTGAAGATCAAGGGTACGAGCAGTACTTC. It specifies CSVEDQGYEQYF.

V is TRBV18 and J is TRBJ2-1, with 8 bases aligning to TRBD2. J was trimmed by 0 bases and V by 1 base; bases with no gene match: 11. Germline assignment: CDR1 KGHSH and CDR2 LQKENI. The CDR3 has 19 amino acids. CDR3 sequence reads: CASSPLPIAGRDSYNEQFF. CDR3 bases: TGTGCCAGCTCACCACTCCCGATAGCGGGGCGGGACTCCTACAATGAGCAGTTCTTC.

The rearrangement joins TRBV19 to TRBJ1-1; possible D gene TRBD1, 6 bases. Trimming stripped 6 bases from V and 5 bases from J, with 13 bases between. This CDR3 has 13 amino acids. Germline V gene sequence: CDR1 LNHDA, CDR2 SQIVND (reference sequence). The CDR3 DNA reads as TGTGCCAGTAGAAACAGGGAAGGTACTGAAGCTTTCTTT. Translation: CASRNREGTEAFF.

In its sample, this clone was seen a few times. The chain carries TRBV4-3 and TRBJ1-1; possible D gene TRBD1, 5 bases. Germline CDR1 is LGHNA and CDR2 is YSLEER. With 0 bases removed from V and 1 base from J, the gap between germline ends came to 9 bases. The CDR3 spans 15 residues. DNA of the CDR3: TGCGCCAGCAGCCAAGATAGGCAGGGGAACACTGAAGCTTTCTTT. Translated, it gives CASSQDRQGNTEAFF.

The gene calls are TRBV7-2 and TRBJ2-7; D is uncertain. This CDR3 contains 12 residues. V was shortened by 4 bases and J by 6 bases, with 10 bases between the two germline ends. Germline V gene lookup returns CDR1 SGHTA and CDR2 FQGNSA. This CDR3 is CASSSPFGEQYF. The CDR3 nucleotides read TGTGCCAGCAGCTCCCCGTTCGGCGAGCAGTACTTC.

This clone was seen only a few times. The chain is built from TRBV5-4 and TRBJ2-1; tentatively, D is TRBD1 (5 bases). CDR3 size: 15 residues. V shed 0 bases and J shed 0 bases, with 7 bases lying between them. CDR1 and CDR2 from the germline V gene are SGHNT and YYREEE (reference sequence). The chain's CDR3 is CASSLGQSSYNEQFF. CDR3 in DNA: TGTGCCAGCAGCTTGGGACAGAGCTCCTACAATGAGCAGTTCTTC.

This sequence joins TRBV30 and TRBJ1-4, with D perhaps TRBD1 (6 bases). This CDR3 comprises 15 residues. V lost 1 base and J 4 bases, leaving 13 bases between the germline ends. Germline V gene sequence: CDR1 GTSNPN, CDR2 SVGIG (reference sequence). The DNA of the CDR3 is TGTGCCTGGAGTGCGAGGGACATCGGTAATGAAAAACTGTTTTTT. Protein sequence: CAWSARDIGNEKLFF.

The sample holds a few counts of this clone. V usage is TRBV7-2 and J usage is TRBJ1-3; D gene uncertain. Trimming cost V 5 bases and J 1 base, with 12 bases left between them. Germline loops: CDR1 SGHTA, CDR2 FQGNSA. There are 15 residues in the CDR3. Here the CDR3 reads CASSHLTQSGNTIYF. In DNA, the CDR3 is TGTGCCAGCAGCCACCTTACACAGTCTGGAAACACCATATATTTT.

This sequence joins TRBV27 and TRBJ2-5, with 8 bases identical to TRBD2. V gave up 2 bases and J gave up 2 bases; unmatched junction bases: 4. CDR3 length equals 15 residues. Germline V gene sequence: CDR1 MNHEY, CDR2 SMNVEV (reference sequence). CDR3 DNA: TGTGCCAGCAGTTTAAAGGCGGGGGGACAAGAGACCCAGTACTTC. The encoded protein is CASSLKAGGQETQYF.

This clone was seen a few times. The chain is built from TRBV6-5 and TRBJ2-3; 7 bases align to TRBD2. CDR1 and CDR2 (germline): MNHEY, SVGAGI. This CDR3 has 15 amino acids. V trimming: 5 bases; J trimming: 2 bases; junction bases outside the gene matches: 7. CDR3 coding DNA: TGTGCCAGCAGTCCCTGGGGGGGGATCACAGATACGCAGTATTTT. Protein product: CASSPWGGITDTQYF.

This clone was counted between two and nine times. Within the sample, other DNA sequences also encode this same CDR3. The CDR3 DNA reads TGCAGCGTTGATGCGGGGGCCCTCACAGATACGCAGTATTTT. Translated, it gives CSVDAGALTDTQYF. The chain links TRBV29-1 to TRBJ2-3, with D perhaps TRBD2 (7 bases). The CDR3 covers 14 residues. Germline V gene sequence: CDR1 SQVTM, CDR2 ANQGSEA. The germline V and J ends were trimmed by 3 bases and 2 bases, with 12 bases remaining between them.

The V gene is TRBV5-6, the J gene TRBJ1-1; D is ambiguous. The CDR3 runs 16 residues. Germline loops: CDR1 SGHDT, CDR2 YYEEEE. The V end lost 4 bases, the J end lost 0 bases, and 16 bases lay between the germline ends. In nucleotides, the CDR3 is TGTGCCAGCAGCCCCAAGGTAGACCGCCTGAACACTGAAGCTTTCTTT. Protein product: CASSPKVDRLNTEAFF.